Below are 18 T cell receptor beta chains sequenced from a single sample in a study of blood T cell repertoires in COVID-19. Sequenced by immunoSEQ multiplex PCR; TCRdb stores in-frame clones only, minus some. Of some 420,000 clones in the sample, roughly nine tenths were seen once. What was sequenced was PBMCs or T cells enriched from blood (not recorded which). These TCRs come from a man aged 30-40 years who had recovered from COVID-19.

The gene calls are TRBV29-1 and TRBJ2-7, with D perhaps matching TRBD2 (6 bases). Deletions cut 4 bases from V and 1 base from J, with 14 bases between. The germline V gene encodes CDR1 SQVTM and CDR2 ANQGSEA. The CDR3 length is 14 residues. The DNA for the CDR3 is TGCAGCGTTGCGCCCAAGGGACTGTCCTACGAGCAGTACTTC. Translation: CSVAPKGLSYEQYF.

This rearrangement joins TRBV9 to TRBJ2-1, with TRBD2 matching over 13 bases. V trimming: 3 bases; J trimming: 6 bases; junction bases outside the gene matches: 3. The CDR3 extends over 15 amino acids. Germline V lookup: CDR1 SGDLS, CDR2 YYNGEE. This CDR3 reads CASSGTSGSFNEQFF. Written as DNA, the CDR3 is TGTGCCAGCAGCGGGACTAGCGGGAGCTTCAATGAGCAGTTCTTC.

The chain has TRBV4-2 and TRBJ2-2, with D possibly TRBD2 on 5 matching bases. This CDR3 region has 13 residues. Between the trimmed V and J ends, which lost 1 base and 7 bases, there was a span of 7 bases. Germline loops: CDR1 LGHNA, CDR2 YNFKEQ. DNA of the CDR3: TGTGCCAGCAGCCAAGTGAGGGTCGGGGAGCTGTTTTTT. Translating it yields CASSQVRVGELFF.

The genes are TRBV6-5 and TRBJ1-2; possibly TRBD1 for D (6 bases). Trimming took off 5 bases at V and 7 bases at J, with 14 bases between the two ends. The CDR3 totals 13 residues. From germline, CDR1 is MNHEY and CDR2 SVGAGI. The CDR3 bases are TGTGCCAGCAGTCTACAGGGAATAAGTGGCTACACCTTC. Amino acid sequence: CASSLQGISGYTF.

V usage is TRBV6-1 and J usage is TRBJ2-7, with 11 bases matching TRBD1. From germline, CDR1 is MNHNS and CDR2 SASEGT. The CDR3 covers 17 residues. The V segment lost 4 bases and the J segment 5 bases; nucleotides outside the gene matches: 13. CDR3 sequence (DNA): TGTGCCAGCAGTGCCACCGGGACAGGGGGTGACACACACGAGCAGTACTTC. The encoded protein is CASSATGTGGDTHEQYF.

This chain uses TRBV5-1 with TRBJ1-5; 7 bases map to TRBD1. Germline V lookup: CDR1 SGHRS, CDR2 YFSETQ. This CDR3 is built from 14 residues. Germline trimming cut 2 bases from V and 7 bases from J; bases unmatched to any gene: 6. The CDR3 region is CASSFTGVEQPQHF. The CDR3 bases are TGCGCCAGCAGCTTCACAGGGGTCGAGCAGCCCCAGCATTTT. The full variable domain, rest sourced from reference TRBV5-1 and TRBJ1-5, is KAGVTQTPRYLIKTRGQQVTLSCSPISGHRSVSWYQQTPGQGLQFLFEYFSETQRNKGNFPGRFSGRQFSNSRSEMNVSTLELGDSALYLCASSFTGVEQPQHFGDGTRLSIL.

CDR3 sequence (DNA): TGTGCCAGCAGCGCCCAAACTCTAGCGGGAGGTACTCATGAGCAGTTCTTC. Its protein is CASSAQTLAGGTHEQFF. The J gene is TRBJ2-1, the V gene TRBV5-4; 11 positions agree with TRBD2. The CDR3 is 17 residues long. Germline V gives CDR1 SGHNT, CDR2 YYREEE (reference sequence). The ends lost 4 bases at V and 8 bases at J; junction bases unmatched: 14.

The V gene is TRBV7-2, the J gene TRBJ2-5, with D perhaps TRBD1 (6 bases). Trimming pared 1 base from V and 6 bases from J, leaving 15 bases between. Per germline, CDR1 SGHTA and CDR2 FQGNSA. This CDR3 is 15 amino acids long. This chain's CDR3 is CASSLVSQGKQTQYF. CDR3 coding DNA: TGTGCCAGCAGCTTAGTATCTCAGGGGAAACAGACCCAGTACTTC.

To note about this clone: Other DNA sequences in this sample translate to the same CDR3. The rearrangement joins TRBV5-6 to TRBJ1-5; TRBD1 agrees at 9 bases. The CDR3 has 15 amino acids. V gave up 2 bases and J gave up 4 bases; unmatched junction bases: 4. Germline V gives CDR1 SGHDT, CDR2 YYEEEE. The CDR3 nucleotides are TGTGCCAGCAGCTTAAGGGACAGGGAGAATCAGCCCCAGCATTTT. Translating gives CASSLRDRENQPQHF. The full variable domain, in which reference TRBV5-6 and TRBJ1-5 provide the parts outside the CDR3, is DAGVTQSPTHLIKTRGQQVTLRCSPKSGHDTVSWYQQALGQGPQFIFQYYEEEERQRGNFPDRFSGHQFPNYSSELNVNALLLGDSALYLCASSLRDRENQPQHFGDGTRLSIL.

The CDR3 loop reads CATSRVNHRLSSYNEQFF. As DNA, the CDR3 is TGTGCCACCAGCAGAGTGAATCACAGGCTCTCTTCCTACAATGAGCAGTTCTTC. The V gene is TRBV15, the J gene TRBJ2-1, with D possibly being TRBD1 (5 bases). From germline, CDR1 is LNHNV and CDR2 YYDKDF (reference sequence). Trimming stripped 1 base from V and 1 base from J, with 17 bases between. This CDR3 is built from 18 residues. Full variable domain (missing parts from reference TRBV15 and TRBJ2-1): DAMVIQNPRYQVTQFGKPVTLSCSQTLNHNVMYWYQQKSSQAPKLLFHYYDKDFNNEADTPDNFQSRRPNTSFCFLDIRSPGLGDTAMYLCATSRVNHRLSSYNEQFFGPGTRLTVL.

The J gene is TRBJ2-7, the V gene TRBV2, with D possibly matching TRBD2 (6 bases). CDR1 SNHLY and CDR2 FYNNEI come from the germline V gene. This CDR3 is built from 16 residues. The V gene lost 6 bases and the J gene lost 1 base, with 19 bases spanning the gap. CDR3 in amino acids: CASRAGPGLNSYEQYF. Written as DNA, the CDR3 is TGTGCCAGCAGAGCGGGTCCGGGACTTAATTCCTACGAGCAGTACTTC. The entire variable domain, with the rest obtained from reference TRBV2 and TRBJ2-7, is as follows: EPEVTQTPSHQVTQMGQEVILRCVPISNHLYFYWYRQILGQKVEFLVSFYNNEISEKSEIFDDQFSVERPDGSNFTLKIRSTKLEDSAMYFCASRAGPGLNSYEQYFGPGTRLTVT.

This rearrangement joins TRBV30 to TRBJ1-4; 7 bases match TRBD1. The CDR3 extends over 13 amino acids. The V gene end was trimmed by 7 bases and the J gene end by 6 bases; junction bases not matched to a gene: 8. Germline V gene lookup returns CDR1 GTSNPN and CDR2 SVGIG (reference sequence). The CDR3 DNA sequence: TGTGCCTTCTCACAGGGGTCCGATGAAAAACTGTTTTTT. It is translated as CAFSQGSDEKLFF.

V and J are TRBV28 and TRBJ2-7; possibly TRBD1 for D (6 bases). The ends were cut back, 6 bases at V and 1 base at J, with 16 bases in the middle. The CDR3 length is 15 residues. Germline lookup yields CDR1 MDHEN and CDR2 SYDVKM. The CDR3 DNA reads TGTGCCAGCAGACGGGCAGGGGCGCGGTCCTACGAGCAGTACTTC. Protein: CASRRAGARSYEQYF.

A word on this clone: At one end the junction does not follow the germline gene, possibly because of a read error. This rearrangement joins TRBV7-9 to TRBJ2-3; D gene uncertain. The germline V gene has CDR1 SEHNR and CDR2 FQNEAQ (reference sequence). The CDR3 is 15 amino acids. The CDR3 loop reads CASSLAYASTDTQYF. CDR3 coding DNA: TGTGCAAGCAGCTTAGCTTACGCGAGCACAGATACGCAGTATTTT.

The chain recombines TRBV7-6 with TRBJ1-2; 7 nucleotides match TRBD1. The CDR3 is 14 amino acids. J gave up 2 bases and V 5 bases, and 5 bases lay outside the gene matches. From germline, CDR1 is SGHVS and CDR2 FNYEAQ. The CDR3 nucleotides are TGTGCCAGCAGCCCGGGACAGTTAAACTATGGCTACACCTTC. This translates into CASSPGQLNYGYTF.

The chain has TRBV9 and TRBJ1-1; D is perhaps TRBD1 (6 bases). This CDR3 spans 13 amino acids. In germline, CDR1 is SGDLS, CDR2 YYNGEE. Trimming shortened V by 5 bases and J by 0 bases, and 8 bases separated the two germline ends. CDR3 coding DNA: TGTGCCAGCAGGGGACACCTGAACACTGAAGCTTTCTTT. Residues: CASRGHLNTEAFF.

V and J are TRBV7-9 and TRBJ2-1, with 8 positions matching TRBD2. The CDR3 loop spans 16 amino acids. Germline CDR1 SEHNR, CDR2 FQNEAQ (reference sequence). V trimming: 0 bases; J trimming: 7 bases; junction bases outside the gene matches: 8. The CDR3 region is CASSLARAGEWNEQFF. DNA for the CDR3: TGTGCCAGCAGCTTAGCGCGAGCGGGAGAGTGGAATGAGCAGTTCTTC.

Notes on this clone: At one end the junction does not follow the germline gene, possibly because of a read error. The chain links TRBV19 to TRBJ2-1; 14 nucleotides match TRBD2. The CDR3 loop spans 15 amino acids. CDR1 is LNHDA, CDR2 SQIVND, per germline (reference sequence). The CDR3 spells CASTPRLAGGREQFF. The DNA for the CDR3 is TGTGCGAGTACCCCTAGACTAGCGGGAGGGCGTGAGCAGTTCTTC. Variable domain in full (rest from reference TRBV19 and TRBJ2-1): DGGITQSPKYLFRKEGQNVTLSCEQNLNHDAMYWYRQDPGQGLRLIYYSQIVNDFQKGDIAEGYSVSREKKESFPLTVTSAQKNPTAFYLCASTPRLAGGREQFFGPGTRLTVL.